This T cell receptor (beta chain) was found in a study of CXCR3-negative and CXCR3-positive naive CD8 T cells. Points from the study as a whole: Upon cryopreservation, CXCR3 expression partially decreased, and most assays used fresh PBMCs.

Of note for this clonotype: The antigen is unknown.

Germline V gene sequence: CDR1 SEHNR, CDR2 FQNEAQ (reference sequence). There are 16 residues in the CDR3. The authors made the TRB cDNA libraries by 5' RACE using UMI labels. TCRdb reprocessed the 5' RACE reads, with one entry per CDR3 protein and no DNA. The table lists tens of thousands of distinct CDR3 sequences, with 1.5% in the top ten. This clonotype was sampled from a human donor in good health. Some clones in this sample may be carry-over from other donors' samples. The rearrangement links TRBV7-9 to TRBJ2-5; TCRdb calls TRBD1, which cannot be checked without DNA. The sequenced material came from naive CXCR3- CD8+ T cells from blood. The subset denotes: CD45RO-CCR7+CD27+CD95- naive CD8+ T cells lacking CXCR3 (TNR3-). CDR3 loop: CASSLAGTSSQETQYF. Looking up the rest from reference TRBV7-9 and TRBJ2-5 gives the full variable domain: DTGVSQNPRHKITKRGQNVTFRCDPISEHNRLYWYRQTLGQGPEFLTYFQNEAQLEKSRLLSDRFSAERPKGSFSTLEIQRTEQGDSAMYLCASSLAGTSSQETQYFGPGTRLLVL.